The 13 T cell receptor beta chains below were found in one sample sequenced in a study of technical replicates of blood from a few donors. Profiled with immunoSEQ multiplex PCR; TCRdb holds only in-frame clones, not every one. Of about 56,000 clones in the sample, just under 95% were seen once. Sequencing was carried out using PBMCs. All receptors derive from a human donor in good health. Some clones in this sample may be carry-over from other donors' samples.

CDR3 coding DNA: TGTGCTCAAGCGGGAGGGCCGCCCTACGAGCAGTACTTC. It translates to CAQAGGPPYEQYF. The gene calls are TRBV30 and TRBJ2-7; 10 bases fit TRBD2. This CDR3 is built from 13 residues. Germline CDR1 GTSNPN, CDR2 SVGIG (reference sequence).

The chain is built from TRBV5-1 and TRBJ2-1; 11 bases align to TRBD2. Germline CDR1 and CDR2: SGHRS and YFSETQ. The CDR3 length is 14 residues. J gave up 9 bases and V 2 bases, and 4 bases lay outside the gene matches. The CDR3 loop reads CASSFTSGGPEQFF. The CDR3 DNA sequence: TGCGCCAGCAGCTTCACTAGCGGGGGACCTGAGCAGTTCTTC.

The genes are TRBV29-1 and TRBJ2-5; 13 nucleotides agree with TRBD2. In germline, CDR1 is SQVTM, CDR2 ANQGSEA. Trimming removed 6 bases from V and 10 bases from J; junction bases left unmatched: 8. This CDR3 contains 13 residues. The CDR3 loop reads CSVMTSGGRDQYF. CDR3 coding DNA: TGCAGCGTCATGACTAGCGGGGGGAGGGACCAGTACTTC. Together with reference TRBV29-1 and TRBJ2-5, the CDR3 gives the full variable domain: SAVISQKPSRDICQRGTSLTIQCQVDSQVTMMFWYRQQPGQSLTLIATANQGSEATYESGFVIDKFPISRPNLTFSTLTVSNMSPEDSSIYLCSVMTSGGRDQYFGPGTRLLVL.

This chain uses TRBV2 with TRBJ1-5; 7 bases line up with TRBD1. The ends lost 1 base at V and 0 bases at J; junction bases unmatched: 3. There are 16 residues in the CDR3. Germline CDR1 and CDR2: SNHLY and FYNNEI. In nucleotides, the CDR3 is TGTGCCAGCAGTGAAGAGGGGGCAGTTAGCAATCAGCCCCAGCATTTT. Its protein product is CASSEEGAVSNQPQHF. The full variable domain, rest sourced from reference TRBV2 and TRBJ1-5, is EPEVTQTPSHQVTQMGQEVILRCVPISNHLYFYWYRQILGQKVEFLVSFYNNEISEKSEIFDDQFSVERPDGSNFTLKIRSTKLEDSAMYFCASSEEGAVSNQPQHFGDGTRLSIL.

This CDR3 is CASRSRDRGREQYF. In DNA form, the CDR3 reads TGTGCCAGCAGGTCCCGGGACAGGGGACGCGAGCAGTACTTC. The J gene is TRBJ2-7, the V gene TRBV5-6; 10 bases match TRBD1. J was trimmed by 6 bases and V by 5 bases; bases with no gene match: 8. Looked up from germline, CDR1 is SGHDT and CDR2 is YYEEEE. The CDR3 has 14 residues. Filled out from reference TRBV5-6 and TRBJ2-7, the complete variable domain reads DAGVTQSPTHLIKTRGQQVTLRCSPKSGHDTVSWYQQALGQGPQFIFQYYEEEERQRGNFPDRFSGHQFPNYSSELNVNALLLGDSALYLCASRSRDRGREQYFGPGTRLTVT.

The rearrangement uses TRBV7-8 and TRBJ1-1; a weak D match, TRBD1 (5 bases). This CDR3 is 18 amino acids long. The V end lost 2 bases, the J end lost 0 bases, and 19 bases lay between the germline ends. Germline CDR1 and CDR2: SGHVS and FQNEAQ. The CDR3 region has the DNA TGTGCCAGCAGCTTAACCGGGTCTGGGGCCCCGATGAACACTGAAGCTTTCTTT. Its translation: CASSLTGSGAPMNTEAFF.

The V gene is TRBV7-8, the J gene TRBJ2-7, with TRBD1 as a possible D gene (6 bases). CDR3 size: 14 residues. The germline V gene encodes CDR1 SGHVS and CDR2 FQNEAQ. V was trimmed by 1 base and J by 7 bases, leaving 14 bases between them. CDR3 amino acids: CASSLGMGALEQYF. In DNA, the CDR3 is TGTGCCAGCAGCTTAGGTATGGGGGCGCTGGAGCAGTACTTC.

The genes are TRBV11-3 and TRBJ2-7, with a weak D call TRBD2 (5 bases). The V end was cut by 5 bases, the J end by 5 bases, with 10 bases between. The CDR3 has 12 residues. Germline CDR1 and CDR2: SGHNT and YENEEA. CDR3 sequence: CASSKTGNEQYF. The CDR3 nucleotides are TGTGCCAGCAGCAAGACCGGGAACGAGCAGTACTTC.

The chain joins TRBV9 to TRBJ2-5, with D possibly TRBD2 on 6 matching bases. Looked up from germline, CDR1 is SGDLS and CDR2 is YYNGEE. The length of the CDR3 is 15 residues. V was pared by 2 bases and J by 5 bases, with 16 bases between. The CDR3 reads CASSVGGAGDETQYF. CDR3 nucleotide sequence: TGTGCCAGCAGCGTGGGGGGTGCGGGTGATGAGACCCAGTACTTC.

The chain employs TRBV5-1 and TRBJ2-2; the D gene is possibly TRBD1 (6 bases). Germline lookup yields CDR1 SGHRS and CDR2 YFSETQ. Trimming shortened V by 4 bases and J by 5 bases, and 21 bases separated the two germline ends. This CDR3 comprises 17 residues. CDR3 loop: CASSRSTGSSRTGELFF. DNA of the CDR3: TGCGCCAGCAGCCGATCCACAGGGTCTTCTAGGACCGGGGAGCTGTTTTTT.

V usage is TRBV20-1 and J usage is TRBJ2-3; D gene uncertain. The germline gives CDR1 DFQATT, CDR2 SNEGSKA (reference sequence). Trimming removed 6 bases at V and 2 bases at J, with 3 bases between. The CDR3 is 10 amino acids. The CDR3, as DNA: TGCAGTGCCAACACAGATACGCAGTATTTT. It yields the protein CSANTDTQYF.

This clone was detected once. Other DNA sequences in this specimen translate into the identical CDR3. The chain has TRBV6-6 and TRBJ2-1; D remains ambiguous. Trimming took 0 bases from V and 6 from J, leaving 3 bases between them. The CDR3 loop spans 12 amino acids. Germline loops: CDR1 MNHNY, CDR2 SVGAGI (reference sequence). The CDR3 protein is CASSYSSNEQFF. For the CDR3, the DNA is TGTGCCAGCAGTTACTCGAGCAATGAGCAGTTCTTC.

The CDR3 coding sequence is TGTGCCAGTACCCAGACGGGGGATGTCTGGGAGCTGTTTTTT. Translation gives CASTQTGDVWELFF. The chain is built from TRBV19 and TRBJ2-2; D is perhaps TRBD2 (6 bases). Trimming left V 7 bases short and J 9 bases short, with 18 bases between. The CDR3 length is 14 residues. Germline CDR1 LNHDA, CDR2 SQIVND (reference sequence). The full variable domain, in which reference TRBV19 and TRBJ2-2 provide the parts outside the CDR3, is DGGITQSPKYLFRKEGQNVTLSCEQNLNHDAMYWYRQDPGQGLRLIYYSQIVNDFQKGDIAEGYSVSREKKESFPLTVTSAQKNPTAFYLCASTQTGDVWELFFGEGSRLTVL.